The 21 T cell receptor beta chains below were found in one sample sequenced in a study of Tregs in tolerant kidney transplant recipients. Measured with immunoSEQ multiplex PCR; TCRdb has only the in-frame clones, and not every one. Seen in this sample are 48,000 or so clones; the ten most common clones hold 0.75% to 0.95%. The source material was CD4+ T cells from blood, sampled before the transplant. These receptors were collected from a human donor who received a combined kidney and bone marrow transplant.

About this clone: The CDR3 goes on 3 residues after the read ends, and that part is filled in from the germline J gene. The rearrangement uses TRBV5-4 and TRBJ2-7; no clear D gene. This CDR3 spans 13 amino acids. Germline V gene lookup returns CDR1 SGHNT and CDR2 YYREEE (reference sequence). Trimming removed 2 bases from V and 1 base from J, with 7 bases in between. The sequenced part of the CDR3 DNA is TGTGCCAGCAGCTTTCCCCTATCCTACGAG. It yields the protein CASSFPLSYE. The whole CDR3 reads CASSFPLSYEQYF.

This CDR3 is CSAATANYGYTF. The CDR3 bases that were read are TGCAGTGCCGCGACAGCGAACTATGGC. The V call is TRBV20-1, the J call TRBJ1-2; D possibly corresponds to TRBD1 (5 bases). The read ends 3 residues early relative to the CDR3; the germline J gene fills the gap. The V gene lost 6 bases and the J gene lost 2 bases, with 10 bases spanning the gap. Germline CDR1 reads DFQATT; CDR2 reads SNEGSKA (reference sequence). There are 12 residues in the CDR3.

As regards this clone: The sequence runs out 3 residues before the end of the CDR3; the remainder is reconstructed from the germline J gene. The chain joins TRBV5-1 to TRBJ2-2; no reliable D call. Trimming cost V 6 bases and J 0 bases, with 9 bases left between them. Germline lookup yields CDR1 SGHRS and CDR2 YFSETQ. This CDR3 is built from 14 residues. The part of the CDR3 DNA that was read is TGCGCCAGCACCACCCAGACGAACACCGGGGAG. This translates into CASTTQTNTGE. Given in full, the CDR3 is CASTTQTNTGELFF.

A word on this clone: The read halts 3 residues ahead of the CDR3 end, with the missing end drawn from the germline J gene. The chain combines TRBV19 with TRBJ2-1; 14 bases match TRBD2. With V trimmed by 4 bases and J by 2 bases, 10 bases remained unmatched. Germline-derived CDR1 and CDR2 are LNHDA and SQIVND (reference sequence). This CDR3 spans 19 amino acids. The part of the CDR3 DNA that was read is TGTGCCAGTAGTAACCAGCCAGGACTAGCGGGAGGACCCTACAATGAG. Amino acid sequence: CASSNQPGLAGGPYNE. In full, the CDR3 reads CASSNQPGLAGGPYNEQFF.

Remarks on this clone: The read halts 3 residues ahead of the CDR3 end, with the missing end drawn from the germline J gene. The chain is built from TRBV7-9 and TRBJ2-2; D not resolved. CDR3 length equals 10 residues. The germline V gene encodes CDR1 SEHNR and CDR2 FQNEAQ (reference sequence). Partial CDR3 DNA: TGTGCCAGCAGAGGCGGCGAG. Amino acid sequence: CASRGGE. The whole CDR3 region reads CASRGGELFF.

Regarding this clone: The read terminates 3 residues before the CDR3 end, so the remaining end is supplied by the germline J gene. This chain uses TRBV29-1 with TRBJ2-5; 9 nucleotides line up with TRBD1. V trimming: 7 bases; J trimming: 3 bases; junction bases outside the gene matches: 9. The CDR3 is 14 amino acids. Germline values: CDR1 SQVTM, CDR2 ANQGSEA. The CDR3 reads CSEHPTGGEETQYF. The DNA read from the CDR3 is TGCAGCGAGCACCCAACAGGGGGCGAAGAGACC.

Notes on this clone: The read ends 3 residues early relative to the CDR3; the germline J gene fills the gap. The chain uses TRBV7-8 and TRBJ1-2; D possibly corresponds to TRBD1 (6 bases). The CDR3 consists of 15 residues. V lost 4 bases to trimming and J lost 4 bases, with 16 bases between them. The germline gives CDR1 SGHVS, CDR2 FQNEAQ. The CDR3 sequence: CASSSSGGGGYGYTF. The CDR3 DNA, read in part, is TGTGCCAGCAGCTCCTCGGGGGGCGGGGGCTATGGC.

Of note for this clone: The sequence runs out 3 residues before the end of the CDR3; the remainder is reconstructed from the germline J gene. The genes are TRBV7-2 and TRBJ1-1, with D possibly being TRBD1 (6 bases). The V end was cut by 0 bases, the J end by 1 base, with 6 bases between. This CDR3 has 14 residues. CDR1 SGHTA and CDR2 FQGNSA come from the germline V gene. CDR3 DNA (partial): TGTGCCAGCAGCTTAGCGGGACAGAACACTGAA. As protein: CASSLAGQNTE. From start to end, the CDR3 is CASSLAGQNTEAFF.

Points on this clone: The missing CDR3 end, 3 residues past where the read stops, is filled in from the germline J gene. This sequence joins TRBV7-3 and TRBJ2-1; perhaps TRBD1 as D (5 bases). Trimming pared 5 bases from V and 8 bases from J, leaving 10 bases between. There are 12 residues in the CDR3. Germline assignment: CDR1 SGHTA and CDR2 FQGTGA. CDR3 residues: CASSQGMDEQFF. Partial CDR3 DNA: TGTGCCAGCAGCCAGGGTATGGATGAG. Together with reference TRBV7-3 and TRBJ2-1, the CDR3 gives the full variable domain: GAGVSQTPSNKVTEKGKYVELRCDPISGHTALYWYRQSLGQGPEFLIYFQGTGAADDSGLPNDRFFAVRPEGSVSTLKIQRTERGDSAVYLCASSQGMDEQFFGPGTRLTVL.

Notes on this clone: The CDR3 extends 3 residues past the end of the read, so its final part is completed from the germline J gene. This chain uses TRBV19 with TRBJ1-2; D is possibly TRBD1 (6 bases). The CDR3 has 18 amino acids. The germline gives CDR1 LNHDA, CDR2 SQIVND (reference sequence). Trimming removed 7 bases from V and 1 base from J, with 25 bases in between. The covered CDR3 bases are TGTGCCAGTAAATTGTCGGGGGGCACTTCTCAAAGTAACTATGGC. Its translation is CASKLSGGTSQSNYG. The entire CDR3 protein is CASKLSGGTSQSNYGYTF.

Regarding this clone: The read falls 3 residues short of the CDR3 end, and the missing part is taken from the germline J gene. The J gene is TRBJ2-3, the V gene TRBV20-1; D not certain. The CDR3 contains 14 residues. Per the germline V gene, CDR1 is DFQATT and CDR2 is SNEGSKA (reference sequence). The V end was cut by 0 bases, the J end by 3 bases, with 10 bases between. The CDR3 bases that were read are TGCAGTGCTAGAGATCTCGCGAGAACAGATACG. As protein: CSARDLARTDT. The full CDR3 is CSARDLARTDTQYF.

As for this clone: The junction shows a germline mismatch at one end, possibly a read error. The covered CDR3 bases are TGCGCCAGCAGCCTCAGCTTAGCGGGGGGGGGAGAGGATACG. Its protein product is CASSLSLAGGGEDT. The full CDR3 protein is CASSLSLAGGGEDTQYF. The chain is built from TRBV4-2 and TRBJ2-3; 11 bases are a match to TRBD2. The observed sequence ends 3 residues before the CDR3 terminus, with the missing tail filled in from the germline J gene. The CDR3 contains 17 residues. The germline V gene encodes CDR1 LGHNA and CDR2 YNFKEQ.

Regarding this clone: Coverage ceases 3 residues before the CDR3 finishes, and the germline J gene fills in the end. At the DNA level, this CDR3 is encoded by other sequences in the same sample as well. The chain couples TRBV7-9 to TRBJ2-5; maybe TRBD1 (6 bases). The V and J ends lost 1 base and 2 bases respectively, with 8 bases between them. Per germline, CDR1 SEHNR and CDR2 FQNEAQ (reference sequence). The CDR3 consists of 14 residues. CDR3: CASSLGTGQETQYF. CDR3 bases read: TGTGCCAGCAGCTTAGGCACAGGGCAAGAGACC. The whole variable domain, remainder taken from reference TRBV7-9 and TRBJ2-5, is DTGVSQNPRHKITKRGQNVTFRCDPISEHNRLYWYRQTLGQGPEFLTYFQNEAQLEKSRLLSDRFSAERPKGSFSTLEIQRTEQGDSAMYLCASSLGTGQETQYFGPGTRLLVL.

Notes on this clone: The CDR3 end lies 3 residues beyond the end of the read and is filled in from the germline J gene. The chain combines TRBV16 with TRBJ1-1; D gene ambiguous. The length of the CDR3 is 14 residues. Trimming stripped 1 base from V and 0 bases from J, with 6 bases between. The germline gives CDR1 KGHSY, CDR2 FQNENV. Here the CDR3 reads CASSQYQLNTEAFF. The CDR3 bases that were read are TGTGCCAGCAGCCAATATCAGTTGAACACTGAA. Together with reference TRBV16 and TRBJ1-1, the CDR3 gives the full variable domain: GEEVAQTPKHLVRGEGQKAKLYCAPIKGHSYVFWYQQVLKNEFKFLISFQNENVFDETGMPKERFSAKCLPNSPCSLEIQATKLEDSAVYFCASSQYQLNTEAFFGQGTRLTVV.

As to this clone: Read sequence stops 3 residues before the CDR3 end, and the germline J gene provides the missing end. V and J are TRBV20-1 and TRBJ2-3; 9 nucleotides line up with TRBD2. Per the germline V gene, CDR1 is DFQATT and CDR2 is SNEGSKA (reference sequence). V lost 1 base, J lost 4 bases, and 6 bases stayed unmatched. The CDR3 contains 15 residues. The DNA read from the CDR3 is TGCAGTGCTAGAGCCCATAGCGGGAGTGCAGATACG. Its translation is CSARAHSGSADT. The full CDR3 protein reads CSARAHSGSADTQYF.

Note on this clone: The read terminates 3 residues ahead of where the CDR3 ends, so the germline J gene completes it. This chain uses TRBV19 with TRBJ1-2; TRBD1 matches 9 bases. CDR3 length equals 15 residues. The V gene end was trimmed by 4 bases and the J gene end by 4 bases; junction bases not matched to a gene: 7. Germline values: CDR1 LNHDA, CDR2 SQIVND (reference sequence). CDR3 DNA (partial): TGTGCCAGTAGTACCCCCGGGACAGGGCGCTATGGC. It codes for CASSTPGTGRYG. The entire CDR3 protein is CASSTPGTGRYGYTF.

For this clone: The read gets to within 3 residues of the CDR3 end, and the germline J gene fills in the rest. The rearrangement joins TRBV18 to TRBJ2-3; the D is unclear. CDR3 length: 14 amino acids. The germline CDR1 and CDR2 sequences are KGHSH and LQKENI. V was shortened by 3 bases and J by 1 base, with 8 bases between the two germline ends. The DNA read from the CDR3 is TGTGCCAGCTCACCGGGCCAGGGCACAGATACG. Translating it yields CASSPGQGTDT. The entire CDR3 protein reads CASSPGQGTDTQYF.

Concerning this clone itself: The observed sequence ends 3 residues before the CDR3 terminus, with the missing tail filled in from the germline J gene. V gene TRBV28 combines with J gene TRBJ2-1, with 9 positions matching TRBD2. The J segment lost 3 bases and the V segment lost 4 bases, leaving 13 bases of the junction unmatched. This CDR3 is 18 amino acids long. CDR1 is MDHEN, CDR2 SYDVKM, per germline. The CDR3 sequence is CASSSDSAGLAYYNEQFF. The DNA read from the CDR3 is TGTGCCAGCAGTTCCGACAGCGCGGGACTAGCCTACTACAATGAG.

Regarding this clone: The read ends 3 residues before the CDR3 terminus; that terminus is restored from the germline J gene. V and J are TRBV5-1 and TRBJ2-3; 8 nucleotides match TRBD2. V was clipped by 5 bases and J by 5 bases; unmatched bases: 7. The germline CDR1 and CDR2 sequences are SGHRS and YFSETQ. This CDR3 has 14 amino acids. The CDR3 DNA, read in part, is TGCGCCAGCAGGGGCCTCACTAGCGGAGATACG. As protein: CASRGLTSGDT. In full, the CDR3 reads CASRGLTSGDTQYF.

With respect to this clone: The CDR3 extends 3 residues past the end of the read, so its final part is completed from the germline J gene. This chain links TRBV20-1 with TRBJ2-5, with D unresolved. The CDR3 spans 13 residues. The V and J ends lost 4 bases and 0 bases respectively, with 9 bases between them. Germline V gene lookup returns CDR1 DFQATT and CDR2 SNEGSKA (reference sequence). CDR3 amino acids: CSAMVRYQETQYF. Incomplete CDR3 DNA: TGCAGTGCTATGGTCAGATACCAAGAGACC.

On this clone: The read falls 3 residues short of the CDR3 end, and the missing part is taken from the germline J gene. The chain links TRBV19 to TRBJ1-1, with D unresolved. V gave up 5 bases and J gave up 3 bases, with 7 bases separating them. The CDR3 is 12 amino acids. Germline assignment: CDR1 LNHDA and CDR2 SQIVND (reference sequence). The CDR3 DNA, read in part, is TGTGCCAGTAGTTTACGCGACACTGAA. Amino acids: CASSLRDTE. The entire CDR3 is CASSLRDTEAFF.